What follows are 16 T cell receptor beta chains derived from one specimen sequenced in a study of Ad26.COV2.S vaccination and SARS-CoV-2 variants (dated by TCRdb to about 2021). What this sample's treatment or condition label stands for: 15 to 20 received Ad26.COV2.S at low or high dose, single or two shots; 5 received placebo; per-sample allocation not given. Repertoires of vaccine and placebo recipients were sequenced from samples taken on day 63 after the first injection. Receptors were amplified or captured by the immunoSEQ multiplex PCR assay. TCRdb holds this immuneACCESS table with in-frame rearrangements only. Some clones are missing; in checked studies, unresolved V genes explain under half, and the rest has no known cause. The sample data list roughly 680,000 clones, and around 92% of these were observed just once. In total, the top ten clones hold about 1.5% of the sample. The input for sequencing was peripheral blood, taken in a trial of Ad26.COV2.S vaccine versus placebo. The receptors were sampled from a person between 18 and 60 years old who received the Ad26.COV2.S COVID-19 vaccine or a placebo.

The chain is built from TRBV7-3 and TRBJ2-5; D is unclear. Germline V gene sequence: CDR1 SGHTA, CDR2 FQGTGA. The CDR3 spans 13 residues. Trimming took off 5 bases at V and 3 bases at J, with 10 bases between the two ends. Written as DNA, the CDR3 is TGTGCCAGCAGCCGTACTACCAAAGAGACCCAGTACTTC. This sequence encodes CASSRTTKETQYF.

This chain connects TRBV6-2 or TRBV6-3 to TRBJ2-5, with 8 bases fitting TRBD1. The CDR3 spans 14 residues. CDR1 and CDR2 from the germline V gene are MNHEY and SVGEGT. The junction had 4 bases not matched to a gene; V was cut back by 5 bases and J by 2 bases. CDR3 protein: CASSRGTGQETQYF. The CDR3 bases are TGTGCCAGCAGTCGCGGGACAGGACAAGAGACCCAGTACTTC.

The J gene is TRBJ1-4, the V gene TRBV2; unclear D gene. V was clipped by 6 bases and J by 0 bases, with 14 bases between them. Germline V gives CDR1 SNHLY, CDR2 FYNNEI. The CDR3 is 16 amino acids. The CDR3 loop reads CASSKLLSATNEKLFF. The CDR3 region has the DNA TGTGCCAGCAGCAAGCTCCTGTCGGCAACTAATGAAAAACTGTTTTTT.

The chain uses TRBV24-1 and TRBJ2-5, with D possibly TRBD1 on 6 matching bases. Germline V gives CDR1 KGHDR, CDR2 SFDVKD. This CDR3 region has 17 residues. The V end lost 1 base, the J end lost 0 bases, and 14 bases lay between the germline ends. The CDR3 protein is CATSDFGTPSYQETQYF. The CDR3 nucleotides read TGTGCCACCAGTGATTTTGGGACACCTTCGTACCAAGAGACCCAGTACTTC.

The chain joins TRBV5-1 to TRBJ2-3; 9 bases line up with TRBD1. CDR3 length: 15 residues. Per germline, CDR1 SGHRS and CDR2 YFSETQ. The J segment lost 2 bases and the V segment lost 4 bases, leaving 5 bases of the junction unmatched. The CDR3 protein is CASSAQGADTDTQYF. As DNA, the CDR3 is TGCGCCAGCAGCGCACAGGGGGCCGACACAGATACGCAGTATTTT. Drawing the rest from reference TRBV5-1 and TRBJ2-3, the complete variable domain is KAGVTQTPRYLIKTRGQQVTLSCSPISGHRSVSWYQQTPGQGLQFLFEYFSETQRNKGNFPGRFSGRQFSNSRSEMNVSTLELGDSALYLCASSAQGADTDTQYFGPGTRLTVL.

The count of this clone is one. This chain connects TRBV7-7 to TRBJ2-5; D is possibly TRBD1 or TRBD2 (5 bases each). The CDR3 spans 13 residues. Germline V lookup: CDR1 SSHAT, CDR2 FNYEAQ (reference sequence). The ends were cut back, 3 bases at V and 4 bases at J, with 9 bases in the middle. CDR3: CASSLGVAETQYF. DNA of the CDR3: TGTGCCAGCAGCTTGGGGGTAGCAGAGACCCAGTACTTC.

CDR3 DNA sequence: TGTGCCAGCTCACCCCGGGGAGGGCCCGTCGTTCGCACTGAAGCTTTCTTT. Translating it yields CASSPRGGPVVRTEAFF. The rearrangement joins TRBV18 to TRBJ1-1; D unclear. V was clipped by 3 bases and J by 4 bases, with 21 bases between them. The V gene's germline CDR1 is KGHSH and CDR2 LQKENI. The CDR3 runs to 17 residues.

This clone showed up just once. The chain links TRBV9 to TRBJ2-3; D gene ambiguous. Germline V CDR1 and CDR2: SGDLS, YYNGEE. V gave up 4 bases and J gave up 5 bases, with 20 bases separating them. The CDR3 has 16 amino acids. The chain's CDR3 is CASSSQAQNFEDTQYF. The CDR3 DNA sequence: TGTGCCAGCAGCTCCCAGGCGCAGAACTTTGAAGATACGCAGTATTTT.

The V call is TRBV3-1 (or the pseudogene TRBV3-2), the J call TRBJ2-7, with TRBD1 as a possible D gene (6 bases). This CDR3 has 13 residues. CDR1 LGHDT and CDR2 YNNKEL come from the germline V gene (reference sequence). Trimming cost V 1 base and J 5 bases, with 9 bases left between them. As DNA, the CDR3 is TGTGCCAGCAGCCAAGGGACAGAGGACGAGCAGTACTTC. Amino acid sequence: CASSQGTEDEQYF.

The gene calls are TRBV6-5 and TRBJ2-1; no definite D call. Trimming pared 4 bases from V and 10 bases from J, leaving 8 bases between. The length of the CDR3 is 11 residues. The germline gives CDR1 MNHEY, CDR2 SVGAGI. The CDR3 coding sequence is TGTGCCAGCAGTTCGGCAAAAGAGCAGTTCTTC. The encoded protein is CASSSAKEQFF.

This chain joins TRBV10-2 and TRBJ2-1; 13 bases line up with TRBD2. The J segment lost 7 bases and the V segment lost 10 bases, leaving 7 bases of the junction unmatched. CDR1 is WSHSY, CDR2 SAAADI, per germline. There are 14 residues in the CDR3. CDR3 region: CATLTSGRGNEQFF. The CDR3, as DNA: TGCGCCACCCTAACTAGCGGGAGGGGGAATGAGCAGTTCTTC.

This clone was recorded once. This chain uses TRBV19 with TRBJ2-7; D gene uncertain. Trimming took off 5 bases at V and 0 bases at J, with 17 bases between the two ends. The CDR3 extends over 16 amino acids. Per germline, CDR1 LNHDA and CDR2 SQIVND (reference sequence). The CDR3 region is CASSSERRLGSYEQYF. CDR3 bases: TGTGCCAGTAGTTCAGAACGGCGTCTTGGCTCCTACGAGCAGTACTTC.

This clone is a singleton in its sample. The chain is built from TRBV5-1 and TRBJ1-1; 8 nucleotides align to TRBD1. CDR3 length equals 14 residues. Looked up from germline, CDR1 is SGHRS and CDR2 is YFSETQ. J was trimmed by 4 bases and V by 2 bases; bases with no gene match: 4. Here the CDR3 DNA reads TGCGCCAGCAGCTTCCCCGGACAGGGCACTGAAGCTTTCTTT. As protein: CASSFPGQGTEAFF. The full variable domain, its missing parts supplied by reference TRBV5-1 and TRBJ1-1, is KAGVTQTPRYLIKTRGQQVTLSCSPISGHRSVSWYQQTPGQGLQFLFEYFSETQRNKGNFPGRFSGRQFSNSRSEMNVSTLELGDSALYLCASSFPGQGTEAFFGQGTRLTVV.

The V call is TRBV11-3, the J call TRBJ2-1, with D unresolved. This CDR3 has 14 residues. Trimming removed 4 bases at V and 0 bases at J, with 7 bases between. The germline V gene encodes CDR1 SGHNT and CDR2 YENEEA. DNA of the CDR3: TGTGCCAGCAGCTCCAGTAGCTCCTACAATGAGCAGTTCTTC. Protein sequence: CASSSSSSYNEQFF.

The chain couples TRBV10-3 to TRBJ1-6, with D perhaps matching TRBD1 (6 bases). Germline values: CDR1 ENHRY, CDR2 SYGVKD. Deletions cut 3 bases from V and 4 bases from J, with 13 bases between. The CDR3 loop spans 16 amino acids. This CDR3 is CAISEGRGAYNSPLHF. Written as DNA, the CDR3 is TGTGCCATCAGTGAAGGCAGGGGAGCGTATAATTCACCCCTCCACTTT.

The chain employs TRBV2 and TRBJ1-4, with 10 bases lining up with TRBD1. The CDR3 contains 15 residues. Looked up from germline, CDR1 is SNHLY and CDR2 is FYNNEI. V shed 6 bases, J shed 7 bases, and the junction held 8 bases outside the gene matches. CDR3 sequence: CASSPRDRGPEKLFF. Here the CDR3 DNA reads TGTGCCAGCAGCCCCCGGGACAGGGGCCCTGAAAAACTGTTTTTT.